The T cell receptor (beta chain) under discussion was sequenced for a study of blood T cell repertoires in COVID-19 (dated by TCRdb to the early 2020s). For context, the study as a whole: Samples covering the acute and convalescent phases of COVID-19 were provided by collaborators in the United States, Italy and Spain. The prospective study material was composed of cDNA or gDNA derived from T cells, B-cell-depleted T cells, or PBMCs. Nearly every sample came with metadata listing a de-identified subject ID, COVID-19 status, age in years and sex. The samples were drawn from two sources: the first 160 participants of the ongoing ImmuneRACE study, and 1,200 or so subjects contributed by 6 global collaborators. Subjects who had been exposed to COVID-19, were actively infected with it, or had recovered from it provided the deeply sampled blood TCRbeta repertoires that made up the dataset. HLA class I and class II types, where available, came from metadata supplied by the sample provider rather than from assay-based typing. A freely available public database, intended as a resource for researchers studying the immune response to SARS-CoV-2, is where the repertoires were released. Paper-wide results and their limitations: Clinical and demographic metadata were provided uncurated, with the amount varying by source and participant.

Regarding this clone: What this receptor recognizes is not known. Per-base quality was not reported, and no clone a single base away is much larger than it.

Per the germline V gene, SGHVS is the CDR1 and FNYEAQ is the CDR2. The CDR3 runs 16 amino acids, cysteine and phenylalanine included. The entry retains the CDR3 DNA only, 48 bases that are in frame from base 1. V is cut back by 5 bases and J by 3 bases, with 11 bases in the junction unmatched. In Seattle, one collaborating source enrolled patients while the infection was active and tracked those patients longitudinally over the course of disease. Whole blood was collected in K2EDTA tubes by collaborating institutions according to the institutions' own protocols. Collaborator samples were shipped for TCRbeta analysis as frozen whole blood, isolated PBMCs, or DNA extracted from either sample type. The immunoSEQ Assay, a bias-controlled multiplex PCR, was used to amplify TCRbeta CDR3 regions from genomic DNA. Per the original workflow: Within the assay, amplification of reference gene primers was used to estimate how many nucleated cells each sample contained. To quantify the absolute abundance of each unique TCRbeta CDR3 rearrangement, sequence reads were collapsed and filtered. For each sample, productive Simpson clonality was calculated as the square root of Simpson's diversity index across productive rearrangements. TCRdb obtained this table from immuneACCESS and retained in-frame rearrangements with V and J assigned. These tables miss some clones; where compared with another copy, unresolved V genes account for less than half of the shortfall, and the remainder is unexplained. V, J and clone size reflect that table, while D and trimming were determined from the DNA. The table for this sample lists 190,000 or so clones; about 81% of them were counted only once. About 12% of the sample lies in the top ten.

Sequences were obtained from peripheral blood. This clonotype was obtained from a woman aged 80 or over with COVID-19, enrolled during active disease. This chain is built from TRBV7-6 and TRBJ1-1; 8 central nucleotides agree with TRBD1. Read as DNA, the sequence is TGTGCCAGCAGCAAAGGACAGGGTCGGTCTGACACTGAAGCTTTCTTT. Translated, this gives CASSKGQGRSDTEAFF. The CDR3, completed at both ends by the reference TRBV7-6 and TRBJ1-1 genes, gives the full variable domain GAGVSQSPRYKVTKRGQDVALRCDPISGHVSLYWYRQALGQGPEFLTYFNYEAQQDKSGLPNDRFSAERPEGSISTLTIQRTEQRDSAMYRCASSKGQGRSDTEAFFGQGTRLTVV.